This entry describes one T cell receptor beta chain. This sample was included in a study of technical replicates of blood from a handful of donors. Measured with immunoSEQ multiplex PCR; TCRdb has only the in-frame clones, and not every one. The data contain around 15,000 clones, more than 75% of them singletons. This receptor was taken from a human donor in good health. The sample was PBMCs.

CDR3 in DNA: TGTGCCAGCAGTTACGGTCGGAGGGCGCGCGAGCAGTACTTC. Residues: CASSYGRRAREQYF. The V gene is TRBV6-6, the J gene TRBJ2-7; tentatively, D is TRBD2 (6 bases). The germline CDR1 and CDR2 sequences are MNHNY and SVGAGI (reference sequence). V lost 2 bases, J lost 6 bases, and 14 bases lay in between. CDR3 length equals 14 residues.